The text below deals with one T cell receptor (beta chain). Its antigen is currently unknown. TCRdb processed the 5' RACE reads anew with MiXCR; each CDR3 protein has one entry. Of roughly 700,000 distinct CDR3 sequences in the sample, around a fifth were seen once. The sample originates from a study of CD8 T cells in ankylosing spondylitis. Whole-study findings and limits: Several highly homologous variants made up a TCR beta motif that seemed to typify ankylosing spondylitis blood.

This sequence originates from a male donor with ankylosing spondylitis. The specimen was blood, either unsorted or a sorted T cell fraction (not recorded which).

The CDR3 nucleotides read TGCGCCAGCAGCCAAGAGGGACGGTCGTTTGGAGCTTTCTTT. Protein sequence: CASSQEGRSFGAFF. The V gene is TRBV4-3, the J gene TRBJ1-1; a weak D match, TRBD1 (5 bases). This CDR3 has 14 amino acids. V was cut by 0 bases and J by 10 bases, with 15 bases left in between. Germline V gives CDR1 LGHNA, CDR2 YSLEER.